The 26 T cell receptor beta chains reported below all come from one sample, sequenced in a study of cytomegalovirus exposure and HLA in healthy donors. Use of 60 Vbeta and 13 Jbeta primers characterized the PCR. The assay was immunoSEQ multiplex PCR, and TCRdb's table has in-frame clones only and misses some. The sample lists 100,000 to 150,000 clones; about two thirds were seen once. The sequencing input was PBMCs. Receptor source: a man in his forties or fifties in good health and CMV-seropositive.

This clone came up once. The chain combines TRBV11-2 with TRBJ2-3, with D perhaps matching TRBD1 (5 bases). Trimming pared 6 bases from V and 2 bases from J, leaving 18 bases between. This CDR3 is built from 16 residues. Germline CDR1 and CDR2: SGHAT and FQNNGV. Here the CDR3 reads CASSHRGQANTDTQYF. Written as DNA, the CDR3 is TGTGCCAGCAGTCATAGGGGCCAAGCTAACACAGATACGCAGTATTTT.

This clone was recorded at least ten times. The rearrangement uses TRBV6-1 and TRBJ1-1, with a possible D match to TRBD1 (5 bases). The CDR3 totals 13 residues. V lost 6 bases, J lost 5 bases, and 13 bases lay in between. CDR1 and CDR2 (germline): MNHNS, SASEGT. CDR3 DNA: TGTGCCAGCAGAGGGGTGATGATGACTGAAGCTTTCTTT. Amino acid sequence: CASRGVMMTEAFF.

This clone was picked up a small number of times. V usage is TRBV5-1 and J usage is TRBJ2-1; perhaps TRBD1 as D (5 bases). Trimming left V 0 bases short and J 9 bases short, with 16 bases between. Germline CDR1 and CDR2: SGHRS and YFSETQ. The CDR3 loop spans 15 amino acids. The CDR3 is CASSLAEQAVSEQFF. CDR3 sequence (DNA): TGCGCCAGCAGCTTGGCGGAACAGGCGGTGAGTGAGCAGTTCTTC.

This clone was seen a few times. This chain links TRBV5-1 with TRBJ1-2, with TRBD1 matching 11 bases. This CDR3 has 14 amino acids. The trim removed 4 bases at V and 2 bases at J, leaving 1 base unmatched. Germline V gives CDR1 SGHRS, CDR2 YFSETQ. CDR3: CASSRDRGNYGYTF. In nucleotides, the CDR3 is TGCGCCAGCAGCCGGGACAGGGGGAACTATGGCTACACCTTC.

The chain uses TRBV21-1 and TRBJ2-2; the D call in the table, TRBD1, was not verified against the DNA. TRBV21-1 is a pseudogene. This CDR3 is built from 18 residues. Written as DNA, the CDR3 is TGTGCCAGCAGCAAGAGAAGGTTGCCGACAGGGGTCACCGGGGAGCTGTTTTTT. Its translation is CASSKRRLPTGVTGELFF.

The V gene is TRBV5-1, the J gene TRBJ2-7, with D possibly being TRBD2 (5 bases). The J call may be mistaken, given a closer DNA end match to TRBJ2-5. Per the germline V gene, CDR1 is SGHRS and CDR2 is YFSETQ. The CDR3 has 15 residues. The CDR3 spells CASSLVRGAGETQYF. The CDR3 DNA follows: TGCGCCAGCAGCTTGGTTCGGGGAGCAGGAGAGACCCAGTACTTC.

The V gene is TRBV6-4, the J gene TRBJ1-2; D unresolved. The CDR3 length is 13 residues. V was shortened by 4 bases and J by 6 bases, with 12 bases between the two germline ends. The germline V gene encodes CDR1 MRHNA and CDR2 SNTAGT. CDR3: CASSAGPGDGYTF. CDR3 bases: TGTGCCAGCAGTGCGGGCCCGGGAGATGGCTACACCTTC.

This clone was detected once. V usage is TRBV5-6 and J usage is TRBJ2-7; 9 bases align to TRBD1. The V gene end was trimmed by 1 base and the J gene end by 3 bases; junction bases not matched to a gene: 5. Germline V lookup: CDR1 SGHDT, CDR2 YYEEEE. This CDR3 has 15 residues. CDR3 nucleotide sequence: TGTGCCAGCAGCTTGCCCGGACAGGGGCTCTACGAGCAGTACTTC. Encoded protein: CASSLPGQGLYEQYF.

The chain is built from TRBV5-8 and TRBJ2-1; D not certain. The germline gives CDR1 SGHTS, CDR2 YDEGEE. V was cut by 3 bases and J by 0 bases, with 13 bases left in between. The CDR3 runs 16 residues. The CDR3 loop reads CASSSEISSSYNEQFF. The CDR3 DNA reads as TGTGCCAGCAGCTCGGAGATCTCTAGCTCCTACAATGAGCAGTTCTTC.

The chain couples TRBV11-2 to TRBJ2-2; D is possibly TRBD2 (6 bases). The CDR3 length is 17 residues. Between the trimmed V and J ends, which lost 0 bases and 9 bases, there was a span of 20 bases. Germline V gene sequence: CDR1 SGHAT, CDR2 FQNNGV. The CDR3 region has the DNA TGTGCCAGCAGCTTAGATCGGGGAGGAACTCCTAGTCGGGAGCTGTTTTTT. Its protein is CASSLDRGGTPSRELFF.

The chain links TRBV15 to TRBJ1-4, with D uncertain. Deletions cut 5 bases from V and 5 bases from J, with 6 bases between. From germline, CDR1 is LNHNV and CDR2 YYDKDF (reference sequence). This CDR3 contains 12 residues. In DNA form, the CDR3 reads TGTGCCACCAGCCCACACAATGAAAAACTGTTTTTT. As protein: CATSPHNEKLFF.

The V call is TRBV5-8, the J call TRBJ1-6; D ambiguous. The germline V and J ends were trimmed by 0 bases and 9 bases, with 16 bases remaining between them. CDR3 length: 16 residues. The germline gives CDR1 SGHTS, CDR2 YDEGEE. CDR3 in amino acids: CASSLEFGVASSPLHF. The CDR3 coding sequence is TGTGCCAGCAGCTTGGAGTTTGGAGTTGCCTCTTCACCCCTCCACTTT.

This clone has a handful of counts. The CDR3 DNA sequence: TGCGCCAGCAGCTTGGGGGGGACAGGGACCTACGAGCAGTACTTC. Its translation: CASSLGGTGTYEQYF. The rearrangement links TRBV5-1 to TRBJ2-7; 9 nucleotides agree with TRBD1. CDR3 length equals 15 residues. CDR1 and CDR2 from the germline V gene are SGHRS and YFSETQ. Trimming removed 0 bases from V and 2 bases from J; junction bases left unmatched: 3.

The CDR3 protein is CASSQDDPSGAYGYTF. Written as DNA, the CDR3 is TGCGCCAGCAGCCAAGACGACCCGTCAGGGGCTTATGGCTACACCTTC. The chain couples TRBV4-3 to TRBJ1-2; D is possibly TRBD1 (6 bases). The germline CDR1 and CDR2 sequences are LGHNA and YSLEER. There are 16 residues in the CDR3. Between the trimmed V and J ends, which lost 0 bases and 5 bases, there was a span of 16 bases.

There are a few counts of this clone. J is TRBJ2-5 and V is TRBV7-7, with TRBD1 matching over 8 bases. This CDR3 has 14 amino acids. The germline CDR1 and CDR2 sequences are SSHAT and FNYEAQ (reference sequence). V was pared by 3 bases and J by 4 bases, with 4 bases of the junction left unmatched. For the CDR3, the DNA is TGTGCCAGCAGCTTGACAGGGGTTGGAGAGACCCAGTACTTC. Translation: CASSLTGVGETQYF.

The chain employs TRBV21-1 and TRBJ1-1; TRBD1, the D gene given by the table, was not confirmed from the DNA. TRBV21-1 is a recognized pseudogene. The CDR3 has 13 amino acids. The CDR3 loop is CASSYRGNTEAFF. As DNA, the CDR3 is TGTGCCAGTTCTTACAGGGGGAACACTGAAGCTTTCTTT.

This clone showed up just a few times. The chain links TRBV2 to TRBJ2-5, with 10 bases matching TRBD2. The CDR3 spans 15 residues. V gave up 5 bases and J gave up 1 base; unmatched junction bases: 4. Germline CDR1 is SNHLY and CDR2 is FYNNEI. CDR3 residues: CASSLSGGPQETQYF. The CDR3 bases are TGTGCCAGCAGTCTTAGCGGGGGGCCCCAAGAGACCCAGTACTTC.

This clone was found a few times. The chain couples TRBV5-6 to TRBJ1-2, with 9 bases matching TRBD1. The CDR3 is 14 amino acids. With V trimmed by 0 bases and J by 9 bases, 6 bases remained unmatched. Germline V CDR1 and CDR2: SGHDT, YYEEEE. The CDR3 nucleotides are TGTGCCAGCAGCTTGGGACAGGGGGGACGAAGCTACACCTTC. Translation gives CASSLGQGGRSYTF.

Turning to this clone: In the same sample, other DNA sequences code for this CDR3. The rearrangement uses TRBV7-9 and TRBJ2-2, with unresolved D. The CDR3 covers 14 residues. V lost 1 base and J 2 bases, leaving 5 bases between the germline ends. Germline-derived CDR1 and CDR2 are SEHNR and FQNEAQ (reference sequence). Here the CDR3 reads CASSLGGNTGELFF. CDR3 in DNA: TGTGCCAGCAGCTTAGGAGGCAACACCGGGGAGCTGTTTTTT.

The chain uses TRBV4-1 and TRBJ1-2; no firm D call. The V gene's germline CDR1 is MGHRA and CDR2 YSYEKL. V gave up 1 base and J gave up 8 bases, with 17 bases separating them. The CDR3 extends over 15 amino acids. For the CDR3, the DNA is TGCGCCAGCAGCCAAGCCGACAATATAAATTCGGGCTACACCTTC. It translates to CASSQADNINSGYTF.

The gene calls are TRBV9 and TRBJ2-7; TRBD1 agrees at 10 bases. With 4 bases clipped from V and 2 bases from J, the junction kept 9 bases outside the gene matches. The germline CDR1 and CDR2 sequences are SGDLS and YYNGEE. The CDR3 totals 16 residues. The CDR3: CASSPQTGGLAYEQYF. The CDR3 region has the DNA TGTGCCAGCAGCCCTCAGACAGGGGGCCTCGCCTACGAGCAGTACTTC.

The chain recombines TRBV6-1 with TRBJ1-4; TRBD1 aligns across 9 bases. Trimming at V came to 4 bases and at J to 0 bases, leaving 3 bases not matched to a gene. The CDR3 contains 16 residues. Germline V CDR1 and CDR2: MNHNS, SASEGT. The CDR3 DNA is TGTGCCAGCAGTGGGGGACAGGGACCAACTAATGAAAAACTGTTTTTT. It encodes CASSGGQGPTNEKLFF.

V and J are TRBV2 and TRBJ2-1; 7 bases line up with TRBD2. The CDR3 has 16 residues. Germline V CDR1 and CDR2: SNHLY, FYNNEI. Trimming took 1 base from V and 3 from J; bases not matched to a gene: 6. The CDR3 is CASSEVTSELYNEQFF. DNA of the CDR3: TGTGCCAGCAGTGAAGTTACTAGCGAGCTCTACAATGAGCAGTTCTTC.

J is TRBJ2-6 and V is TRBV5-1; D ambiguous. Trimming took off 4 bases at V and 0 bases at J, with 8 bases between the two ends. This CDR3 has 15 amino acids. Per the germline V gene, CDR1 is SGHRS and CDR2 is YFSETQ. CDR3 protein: CASSRSSSGANVLTF. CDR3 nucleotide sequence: TGCGCCAGCAGCCGGTCGAGCTCTGGGGCCAACGTCCTGACTTTC. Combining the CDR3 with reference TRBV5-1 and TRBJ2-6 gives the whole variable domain KAGVTQTPRYLIKTRGQQVTLSCSPISGHRSVSWYQQTPGQGLQFLFEYFSETQRNKGNFPGRFSGRQFSNSRSEMNVSTLELGDSALYLCASSRSSSGANVLTFGAGSRLTVL.

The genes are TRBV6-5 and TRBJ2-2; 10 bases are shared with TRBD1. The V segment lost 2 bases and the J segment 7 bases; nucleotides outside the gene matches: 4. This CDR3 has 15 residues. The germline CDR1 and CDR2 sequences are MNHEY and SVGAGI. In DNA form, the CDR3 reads TGTGCCAGCAGTTACGACAGGGGGCGAATCGGGGAGCTGTTTTTT. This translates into CASSYDRGRIGELFF.

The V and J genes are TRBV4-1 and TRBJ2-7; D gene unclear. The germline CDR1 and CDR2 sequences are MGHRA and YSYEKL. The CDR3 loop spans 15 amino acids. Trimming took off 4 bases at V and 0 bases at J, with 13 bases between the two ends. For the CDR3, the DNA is TGCGCCAGCAGCCCAGCTGGCGGCAGCTCCTACGAGCAGTACTTC. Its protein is CASSPAGGSSYEQYF.